Listed below are T cell receptor beta chains from one sample, sequenced in a study of blood T cell repertoires in COVID-19. TCRdb's table, derived via immunoSEQ multiplex PCR, lists solely in-frame clones and lacks some. The table has about 270,000 clones, around 86% seen once; the top ten hold just under 3%. Source material: peripheral blood. The source is an older woman with active or convalescent COVID-19. CDR3s include the opening cysteine and the closing phenylalanine or tryptophan. The order of the fields is CDR3 length, V gene, D gene, J gene, clone size, CDR3 protein, CDR3 DNA. The D gene is left open where the match is weak. Rows give clone size only sometimes, using once, few, many, or a class for an expanded clone.

CDR3 length: 12
V gene: TRBV9
D gene: NA
J gene: TRBJ2-1
clone size: NA
CDR3 protein: CASKGPGNEQFF
CDR3 DNA: TGTGCCAGTAAGGGGCCAGGGAATGAGCAGTTCTTC

CDR3 length: 15
V gene: TRBV10-3
D gene: NA
J gene: TRBJ1-5
clone size: NA
CDR3 protein: CAISDQGISNQPQHF
CDR3 DNA: TGTGCCATCAGTGATCAGGGCATTAGCAATCAGCCCCAGCATTTT

CDR3 length: 15
V gene: TRBV27
D gene: TRBD2
J gene: TRBJ2-1
clone size: NA
CDR3 protein: CASSLRLAGSHEQFF
CDR3 DNA: TGTGCCAGCAGTTTAAGACTAGCGGGATCTCATGAGCAGTTCTTC

CDR3 length: 16
V gene: TRBV29-1
D gene: TRBD1
J gene: TRBJ1-5
clone size: NA
CDR3 protein: CSVEVGTGVGNQPQHF
CDR3 DNA: TGCAGCGTTGAGGTGGGCACAGGGGTGGGCAATCAGCCCCAGCATTTT

CDR3 length: 15
V gene: TRBV5-1
D gene: TRBD1
J gene: TRBJ2-7
clone size: once
CDR3 protein: CASSHRDRAPLEQYF
CDR3 DNA: TGCGCCAGCAGCCACAGGGACAGGGCCCCTCTCGAGCAGTACTTC

CDR3 length: 15
V gene: TRBV19
D gene: NA
J gene: TRBJ1-2
clone size: NA
CDR3 protein: CASSIGIESNYGYTF
CDR3 DNA: TGTGCCAGTAGTATAGGTATAGAGTCTAACTATGGCTACACCTTC

CDR3 length: 13
V gene: TRBV10-3
D gene: NA
J gene: TRBJ1-1
clone size: NA
CDR3 protein: CAISDGVGTEAFF
CDR3 DNA: TGTGCCATCAGTGACGGGGTGGGGACTGAAGCTTTCTTT

CDR3 length: 15
V gene: TRBV7-8
D gene: NA
J gene: TRBJ2-6
clone size: NA
CDR3 protein: CASSPVNSGANVLTF
CDR3 DNA: TGTGCCAGCAGTCCCGTAAACTCTGGGGCCAACGTCCTGACTTTC

CDR3 length: 15
V gene: TRBV27
D gene: NA
J gene: TRBJ1-6
clone size: NA
CDR3 protein: CASSLGRAVNSPLHF
CDR3 DNA: TGTGCCAGCAGTTTAGGCAGGGCCGTTAATTCACCCCTCCACTTT

CDR3 length: 11
V gene: TRBV12-3/TRBV12-4
D gene: NA
J gene: TRBJ1-2
clone size: medium-sized
CDR3 protein: CASSLVGSYTF
CDR3 DNA: TGTGCCAGCAGTTTAGTCGGGAGCTACACCTTC

CDR3 length: 13
V gene: TRBV30
D gene: NA
J gene: TRBJ2-1
clone size: NA
CDR3 protein: CAWRESSYNEQFF
CDR3 DNA: TGTGCCTGGAGGGAGAGCTCCTACAATGAGCAGTTCTTC

CDR3 length: 14
V gene: TRBV30
D gene: NA
J gene: TRBJ1-5
clone size: NA
CDR3 protein: CAWSGASFNQPQHF
CDR3 DNA: TGTGCCTGGAGTGGGGCAAGTTTCAATCAGCCCCAGCATTTT

CDR3 length: 16
V gene: TRBV18
D gene: NA
J gene: TRBJ1-2
clone size: NA
CDR3 protein: CASSPSTQGYLSGYTF
CDR3 DNA: TGTGCCAGCTCCCCCAGCACTCAGGGATATTTGAGTGGCTACACCTTC

CDR3 length: 14
V gene: TRBV19
D gene: NA
J gene: TRBJ1-5
clone size: NA
CDR3 protein: CATDDRYSNQPQHF
CDR3 DNA: TGTGCCACCGATGACAGGTATAGCAATCAGCCCCAGCATTTT

CDR3 length: 14
V gene: TRBV19
D gene: NA
J gene: TRBJ2-5
clone size: NA
CDR3 protein: CASRSGGSGETQYF
CDR3 DNA: TGTGCCAGTAGATCCGGGGGATCGGGAGAGACCCAGTACTTC

CDR3 length: 12
V gene: TRBV2
D gene: NA
J gene: TRBJ2-3
clone size: NA
CDR3 protein: CAITTGADTQYF
CDR3 DNA: TGTGCCATCACGACGGGAGCAGATACGCAGTATTTT

CDR3 length: 15
V gene: TRBV6-5
D gene: NA
J gene: TRBJ2-3
clone size: NA
CDR3 protein: CASSSTGTGTDTQYF
CDR3 DNA: TGTGCCAGCAGTTCAACAGGGACGGGCACAGATACGCAGTATTTT

CDR3 length: 19
V gene: TRBV18
D gene: TRBD2
J gene: TRBJ2-4
clone size: NA
CDR3 protein: CASSNPLAGDGEAKNIQYF
CDR3 DNA: TGTGCCAGCTCAAACCCACTAGCGGGGGATGGGGAGGCCAAAAACATTCAGTACTTC